The T cell receptor (beta chain) under discussion was sequenced for a study of long-term antiretroviral therapy in people with HIV. Study-wide background: A decade or so separates the oldest specimens from the later 2015 immediate-ART recommendation.

The assay, immunoSEQ v3.0, was run at survey level. Produced via immunoSEQ multiplex PCR; TCRdb's table is partial and in-frame only. The sample records about 33,000 clones, approximately 80% being singletons. Per donor, at least one pre-ART and at least two post-ART PBMC samples were obtained. Samples held roughly 0.85-11 million cryopreserved PBMC before DNA extraction. The starting material was unsorted PBMCs, obtained 2 years after starting antiretroviral therapy. The receptor's source is a woman in her 50s with HIV.

The CDR3 region is CASSPIGGREDGTDTQYF. DNA for the CDR3: TGTGCCAGCAGCCCGATCGGGGGTAGGGAAGACGGCACAGATACGCAGTATTTT. The chain links TRBV7-3 to TRBJ2-3; weak D call: TRBD2 (6 bases). Looked up from germline, CDR1 is SGHTA and CDR2 is FQGTGA. The length of the CDR3 is 18 residues. With 5 bases removed from V and 1 base from J, the gap between germline ends came to 22 bases.